This paragraph covers one T cell receptor beta chain sequence. Its antigen is as yet unknown. TCR beta CDR3 sequences were amplified from RNA transcripts. First-round RT-PCR with HTBI primers amplified the TCR CDR3 region. TCRdb itself ran the multiplex PCR reads through MiXCR, one entry per CDR3 protein. This table holds approximately 380,000 distinct CDR3 sequences, 11% to 15% found once. This sample was included in a study of T cells in Graves' hyperthyroidism and ophthalmopathy. For the study at large: Before any treatment, at initial diagnosis, peripheral blood was collected. Whole-study results and caveats: The blood repertoire included most of the expanded thyroid clonotypes above 0.001.

This CDR3 is built from 12 residues. Trimming removed 10 bases from V and 5 bases from J, with 14 bases in between. CDR1 and CDR2 from the germline V gene are LNHDA and SQIVND (reference sequence). Orbital computed tomography and thyroid ultrasound, together with serum TRAb and thyroxine and clinical symptoms, were used for diagnoses. The receptor's source is a man in his fifties or sixties with Graves' ophthalmopathy. The sequenced sample was blood. This chain uses TRBV19 with TRBJ2-5; D is undetermined. The CDR3 nucleotides are TGTGCCACCCAAGACGAAAGGGAGACCCAGTACTTC. Protein: CATQDERETQYF.